Below, one TCR beta chain is given with its context. These data come from a study of technical replicates of blood from a handful of donors. Germline loops: CDR1 SGHRS, CDR2 YFSETQ. V lost 9 bases and J 8 bases, leaving 15 bases between the germline ends. The CDR3 is 12 residues long. TCRdb's copy holds only in-frame clones and misses some; the assay was immunoSEQ multiplex PCR. This sample has 77,000 or so clones; around nine tenths occur once, and the top ten carry 0.41%. The TCR sequence derives from a human donor in good health. The sample consisted of T cells isolated from PBMCs. The genes are TRBV5-1 and TRBJ1-3, with D tentatively TRBD1 (6 bases). CDR3 residues: CATPGPGDTIYF. CDR3 in DNA: TGCGCCACCCCGGGCCCAGGGGACACCATATATTTT.